This is a list of T cell receptor beta chains from one sample in a study of blood T cell repertoires in COVID-19. TCRdb's copy holds only in-frame clones and misses some; the assay was immunoSEQ multiplex PCR. The sample contains around 190,000 clones, more than 70% of which appear only once. Sequences were obtained from peripheral blood. These receptors were taken from a man aged 45-65 years with COVID-19, enrolled during active disease. Both conserved end residues are part of each CDR3. D genes are given only for firm matches. Size values are once, few and many counts, or a class for expanded clones, and some rows have none.

d_call clone_size j_call cdr3_length v_call cdr3_aa cdr3_nt
TRBD1 - TRBJ2-7 13 TRBV12-3/TRBV12-4 CASRYGTAYEQYF TGTGCCAGCAGATACGGGACAGCCTACGAGCAGTACTTC
TRBD1 - TRBJ1-6 14 TRBV9 CASSVQGENSPLHF TGTGCCAGCAGCGTACAGGGGGAGAATTCACCCCTCCACTTT
- - TRBJ2-3 14 TRBV5-1 CASSISQSTDTQYF TGCGCCAGCAGCATCTCACAGAGCACAGATACGCAGTATTTT
TRBD1 - TRBJ2-2 14 TRBV5-1 CASSTDRATGELFF TGCGCCAGCAGCACCGACAGGGCCACCGGGGAGCTGTTTTTT
- - TRBJ2-7 13 TRBV11-2 CASSLAPQYEQYF TGTGCCAGCAGCTTAGCCCCCCAGTACGAGCAGTACTTC
- - TRBJ1-1 13 TRBV29-1 CSVARDLNTEAFF TGCAGCGTGGCTAGGGACTTGAACACTGAAGCTTTCTTT
TRBD2 - TRBJ2-1 16 TRBV3-1/TRBV3-2 CASSQTSWTSGNEQFF TGTGCCAGCAGCCAAACCAGCTGGACTAGTGGGAATGAGCAGTTCTTC
- - TRBJ1-2 13 TRBV27 CASSYREGYGYTF TGTGCCAGCAGTTACAGGGAGGGCTATGGCTACACCTTC
- - TRBJ2-5 12 TRBV29-1 CSVRLGGETQYF TGCAGCGTCCGACTAGGTGGGGAGACCCAGTACTTC
TRBD2 - TRBJ2-1 17 TRBV11-3 CASSPSSGRNGYNEQFF TGTGCCAGCAGCCCCTCTAGCGGGAGGAACGGCTACAATGAGCAGTTCTTC
- few TRBJ1-3 14 TRBV9 CASSNGQPGNTIYF TGTGCCAGCAGCAACGGACAGCCTGGAAACACCATATATTTT
- - TRBJ1-2 15 TRBV6-5 CASSYSRAANYGYTF TGTGCCAGCAGTTACAGCAGGGCCGCTAACTATGGCTACACCTTC
TRBD2 - TRBJ2-1 15 TRBV7-3 CASSLTAGDYNEQFF TGTGCCAGCAGCTTAACGGCGGGGGATTACAATGAGCAGTTCTTC
TRBD2 - TRBJ2-5 15 TRBV12-5 CASGSPRGLQETQYF TGTGCTAGTGGTTCGCCGCGGGGGTTACAAGAGACCCAGTACTTC
TRBD2 - TRBJ2-2 15 TRBV19 CASSPLAGYAGELFF TGTGCCAGTAGTCCCCTAGCGGGGTACGCCGGGGAGCTGTTTTTT
TRBD1 - TRBJ2-3 15 TRBV3-1/TRBV3-2 CASSQGTGSPDTQYF TGTGCCAGCAGCCAAGGGACAGGGTCTCCAGATACGCAGTATTTT
TRBD2 - TRBJ2-5 17 TRBV5-1 CASSLAFSGVAWETQYF TGCGCCAGCAGCTTGGCCTTTAGCGGGGTGGCGTGGGAGACCCAGTACTTC
TRBD1 - TRBJ2-2 15 TRBV15 CATSRTGQGNGELFF TGTGCCACCAGCAGAACCGGACAGGGGAACGGGGAGCTGTTTTTT
TRBD2 - TRBJ2-5 15 TRBV11-2 CASAPGTRGQETQYF TGTGCCAGCGCACCCGGGACTAGGGGGCAAGAGACCCAGTACTTC
- - TRBJ1-5 13 TRBV12-3/TRBV12-4 CASSLAENQPQHF TGTGCCAGCAGTTTGGCAGAAAATCAGCCCCAGCATTTT
- - TRBJ1-4 15 TRBV5-4 CASSLAGALREKLFF TGTGCCAGCAGCTTGGCAGGGGCGCTTCGAGAAAAACTGTTTTTT
TRBD2 - TRBJ2-7 15 TRBV18 CASSYTSGGTYEQYF TGTGCCAGCTCATATACTAGCGGGGGAACCTACGAGCAGTACTTC